The 17 T cell receptor beta chains in this list originate from one sample, sequenced in a study of shared clonotypes between healthy human individuals. Here immunoSEQ multiplex PCR was the method, and the copy in TCRdb shows in-frame clones only, minus some. The sample contains hundreds of thousands of clones, about 98% of which appear only once. Terminally differentiated effector memory CD45RA+ cells were left out of the naive CD8 fraction, which was CD45RO-negative and positively selected for CCR7. Sequencing was performed on naive CD8+ T cells sorted from blood. The receptors come from a man in his thirties or forties in good health.

The chain is built from TRBV7-9 and TRBJ1-5; 11 bases align to TRBD1. Germline V gives CDR1 SEHNR, CDR2 FQNEAQ (reference sequence). The CDR3 loop spans 16 amino acids. With V trimmed by 1 base and J by 6 bases, 5 bases remained unmatched. CDR3 sequence: CASSLERTGGPQPQHF. CDR3 in DNA: TGTGCCAGCAGCTTAGAAAGGACAGGGGGCCCTCAGCCCCAGCATTTT.

The V call is TRBV7-9, the J call TRBJ1-5; possible D gene TRBD1, 5 bases. V shed 5 bases and J shed 5 bases, with 22 bases lying between them. This CDR3 comprises 17 residues. Germline loops: CDR1 SEHNR, CDR2 FQNEAQ (reference sequence). The CDR3 sequence: CASSQGGGSLNDQPQHF. For the CDR3, the DNA is TGTGCCAGCAGCCAGGGAGGAGGGTCTTTGAATGATCAGCCCCAGCATTTT. Full variable domain (outside the CDR3, taken from reference TRBV7-9 and TRBJ1-5): DTGVSQNPRHKITKRGQNVTFRCDPISEHNRLYWYRQTLGQGPEFLTYFQNEAQLEKSRLLSDRFSAERPKGSFSTLEIQRTEQGDSAMYLCASSQGGGSLNDQPQHFGDGTRLSIL.

Concerning this clone: One junction end disagrees with the germline gene, perhaps due to a read error. The chain couples TRBV5-4 to TRBJ2-7; 7 bases fit TRBD1. Germline assignment: CDR1 SGHNT and CDR2 YYREEE (reference sequence). This CDR3 is 15 amino acids long. The CDR3 DNA follows: TGTGCCAGCAGTAACAGGGGAGAGGTCTCCAACGAGCAGTACTTC. Its protein is CASSNRGEVSNEQYF.

This chain joins TRBV29-1 and TRBJ2-2; 10 positions match TRBD2. Losses at the gene ends were 0 bases for V and 2 bases for J; bases not matched to a gene: 6. Germline lookup yields CDR1 SQVTM and CDR2 ANQGSEA. The CDR3 runs to 17 residues. CDR3 coding DNA: TGCAGCGTTGAAGATCGACGGACTAGCGGCAACACCGGGGAGCTGTTTTTT. It codes for CSVEDRRTSGNTGELFF.

CDR3 amino acids: CASSSGLRAYEQYF. The CDR3 DNA sequence: TGTGCCAGCAGTTCTGGCCTCAGGGCCTACGAGCAGTACTTC. The chain couples TRBV27 to TRBJ2-7; weak D call: TRBD1 (5 bases). Trimming took 4 bases from V and 2 from J, leaving 12 bases between them. This CDR3 contains 14 residues. The germline V gene encodes CDR1 MNHEY and CDR2 SMNVEV (reference sequence).

The chain recombines TRBV6-1 with TRBJ1-2; possibly TRBD1 for D (6 bases). Germline V CDR1 and CDR2: MNHNS, SASEGT. The CDR3 length is 15 residues. V lost 7 bases to trimming and J lost 4 bases, with 19 bases between them. CDR3 sequence: CASKGWVVTGYGYTF. The CDR3 DNA reads as TGTGCCAGCAAAGGGTGGGTGGTGACAGGCTATGGCTACACCTTC.

The chain employs TRBV5-1 and TRBJ2-7; D perhaps matches TRBD2 (5 bases). CDR1 and CDR2 from the germline V gene are SGHRS and YFSETQ. V lost 0 bases to trimming and J lost 2 bases, with 9 bases between them. The CDR3 contains 14 residues. In nucleotides, the CDR3 is TGCGCCAGCAGCTTGGGGAGGATGACCTACGAGCAGTACTTC. This codes for CASSLGRMTYEQYF.

The chain links TRBV29-1 to TRBJ1-4; TRBD1 might be the D (6 bases). This CDR3 is built from 18 residues. Germline V CDR1 and CDR2: SQVTM, ANQGSEA. V lost 4 bases and J 4 bases, leaving 25 bases between the germline ends. CDR3 coding DNA: TGCAGCGTTGGCGTTATGGACAGACCATTACGGGGTAATGAAAAACTGTTTTTT. It specifies CSVGVMDRPLRGNEKLFF.

The CDR3 DNA reads as TGTGCCAGCAGCTCAATTAGCGTCAGCTCCTACAATGAGCAGTTCTTC. Encoded protein: CASSSISVSSYNEQFF. The J gene is TRBJ2-1, the V gene TRBV11-2; tentative D call: TRBD2 (5 bases). The V gene's germline CDR1 is SGHAT and CDR2 FQNNGV. The CDR3 runs 16 residues. V was shortened by 4 bases and J by 0 bases, with 13 bases between the two germline ends.

This clone was observed a single time. The genes are TRBV27 and TRBJ1-2; 7 nucleotides match TRBD1. The V segment lost 6 bases and the J segment 8 bases; nucleotides outside the gene matches: 12. This CDR3 is built from 14 residues. Germline values: CDR1 MNHEY, CDR2 SMNVEV (reference sequence). Here the CDR3 DNA reads TGTGCCAGCAGACAGGGCCCAGGGGGGAGCGGCTACACCTTC. Translating gives CASRQGPGGSGYTF.

The V call is TRBV11-2, the J call TRBJ2-5; D remains ambiguous. CDR3 size: 14 residues. V gave up 1 base and J gave up 5 bases, with 11 bases separating them. Looked up from germline, CDR1 is SGHAT and CDR2 is FQNNGV. The CDR3 loop is CASSLVRFIETQYF. CDR3 sequence (DNA): TGTGCCAGCAGCTTAGTTCGGTTCATTGAGACCCAGTACTTC.

The chain uses TRBV7-6 and TRBJ1-2; unclear D gene. CDR1 is SGHVS, CDR2 FNYEAQ, per germline. The CDR3 is made up of 13 amino acids. Trimming took off 5 bases at V and 5 bases at J, with 12 bases between the two ends. In DNA, the CDR3 is TGTGCCAGCAGCCCTGGGTACAGATATGGCTACACCTTC. Translating it yields CASSPGYRYGYTF. Full variable domain (rest looked up from reference TRBV7-6 and TRBJ1-2): GAGVSQSPRYKVTKRGQDVALRCDPISGHVSLYWYRQALGQGPEFLTYFNYEAQQDKSGLPNDRFSAERPEGSISTLTIQRTEQRDSAMYRCASSPGYRYGYTFGSGTRLTVV.

This sequence joins TRBV7-9 and TRBJ2-7, with 7 bases identical to TRBD1. With V trimmed by 5 bases and J by 5 bases, 6 bases remained unmatched. The germline V gene encodes CDR1 SEHNR and CDR2 FQNEAQ (reference sequence). The CDR3 is made up of 13 amino acids. CDR3 sequence: CASSRYGTDEQYF. CDR3 DNA sequence: TGTGCCAGCAGCAGATATGGGACAGACGAGCAGTACTTC.

The chain carries TRBV5-1 and TRBJ2-7; a weak D match, TRBD1 (6 bases). CDR3 length equals 15 residues. V shed 0 bases and J shed 2 bases, with 12 bases lying between them. Germline values: CDR1 SGHRS, CDR2 YFSETQ. CDR3 protein: CASSLVGTQAYEQYF. CDR3 DNA sequence: TGCGCCAGCAGCTTGGTTGGGACACAAGCCTACGAGCAGTACTTC.

V usage is TRBV29-1 and J usage is TRBJ2-1, with TRBD1 matching over 12 bases. This CDR3 comprises 13 residues. The germline V gene encodes CDR1 SQVTM and CDR2 ANQGSEA. Trimming at V came to 3 bases and at J to 8 bases, leaving 2 bases not matched to a gene. The CDR3 here is CSVDGTGGYEQFF. CDR3 DNA sequence: TGCAGCGTTGACGGGACAGGGGGCTATGAGCAGTTCTTC.

This rearrangement joins TRBV30 to TRBJ1-1; no firm D call. Germline assignment: CDR1 GTSNPN and CDR2 SVGIG (reference sequence). V was clipped by 1 base and J by 2 bases, with 5 bases between them. CDR3 length: 12 residues. The CDR3 spells CAWSGINTEAFF. CDR3 sequence (DNA): TGTGCCTGGAGTGGAATCAACACTGAAGCTTTCTTT.

The chain uses TRBV1 and TRBJ2-1; whether TRBD2, the table's D call, matches the DNA was not checked. TRBV1 is labeled a pseudogene. The CDR3 runs 16 residues. CDR3 nucleotides: TGCACCAGCAGCCAAGATATAGGGCTACTAGACAATGAGCAGTTCTTC. It encodes CTSSQDIGLLDNEQFF.